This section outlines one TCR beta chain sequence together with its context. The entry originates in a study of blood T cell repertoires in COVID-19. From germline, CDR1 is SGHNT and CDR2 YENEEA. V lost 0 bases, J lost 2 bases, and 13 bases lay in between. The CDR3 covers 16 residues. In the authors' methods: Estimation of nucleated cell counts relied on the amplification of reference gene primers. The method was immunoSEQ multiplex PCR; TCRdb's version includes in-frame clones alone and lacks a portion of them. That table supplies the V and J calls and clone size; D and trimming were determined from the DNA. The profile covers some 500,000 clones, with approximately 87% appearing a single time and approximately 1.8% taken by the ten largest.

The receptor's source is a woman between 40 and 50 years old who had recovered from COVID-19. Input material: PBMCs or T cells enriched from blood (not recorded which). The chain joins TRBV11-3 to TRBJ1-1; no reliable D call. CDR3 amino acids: CASSLDGLPGNTEAFF. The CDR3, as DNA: TGTGCCAGCAGCTTAGATGGGCTCCCCGGAAACACTGAAGCTTTCTTT. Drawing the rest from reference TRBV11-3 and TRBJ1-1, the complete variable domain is EAGVVQSPRYKIIEKKQPVAFWCNPISGHNTLYWYLQNLGQGPELLIRYENEEAVDDSQLPKDRFSAERLKGVDSTLKIQPAELGDSAVYLCASSLDGLPGNTEAFFGQGTRLTVV.